This paragraph covers one T cell receptor beta chain sequence. What it binds is not known. Documented time point: patch test 2, 6 weeks after DPC sensitization. Regarding treatment: therapeutic diphenylcyclopropenone sensitization with weekly scalp DPC. This entry comes from a study of human T cells and chemical hapten exposure. Whole-study context: Scalp application of diphenylcyclopropenone was performed weekly in patients across the entire roughly 25-week study. The variation in per-sample TCR yields arose mainly from small differences in pooled library volumes. Broader study findings: Among expanded TCRs, significantly more large CDR3 similarity clusters formed than among controls. After DPC sensitization, TCRs above 1 in 1000 frequency showed no change.

A single record per CDR3 protein comes from TCRdb applying MiXCR to the RACE reads. The table has 75,000 to 90,000 distinct CDR3 sequences, roughly a tenth seen once. The length of the CDR3 is 15 residues. The germline gives CDR1 SGHAT, CDR2 FQNNGV. V dropped 1 base and J dropped 3; count of bases not matched to a gene: 6. This clonotype was obtained from a woman between 45 and 60 years old with alopecia areata. Some clones in this sample may be carry-over from other donors' samples. Sequenced here: whole blood, sampled in connection with sensitization to the hapten diphenylcyclopropenone (DPC). The chain couples TRBV11-2 to TRBJ2-7; 7 nucleotides agree with TRBD2. CDR3 loop: CASSLGWEGHYEQYF. In DNA, the CDR3 is TGTGCCAGCAGCTTAGGGTGGGAGGGCCACTACGAGCAGTACTTC.